The 2 T cell receptor beta chains given below trace back to one sample, sequenced in a study of response to subunit inactivated influenza vaccine. TCRdb fed the RT-PCR reads into MiXCR, producing one record per CDR3 protein. Here the sample spans roughly 710,000 distinct CDR3 sequences, 12% to 15% being singletons. Sequences were derived from PBMCs from blood, sampled less than 15 days before vaccination. The receptors come from a man aged 50-59 years who received an inactivated influenza vaccine.

This clonotype was seen a handful of times. The chain uses TRBV12-3 or TRBV12-4 and TRBJ2-7; D is possibly TRBD1 or TRBD2 (7 bases each). The CDR3 contains 17 residues. Trimming cost V 1 base and J 2 bases, with 18 bases left between them. The CDR3 DNA follows: TGTGCCAGCAGTTTAGTGACAGGGCGTGGGACTACCTACGAGCAGTACTTC. Translation gives CASSLVTGRGTTYEQYF.

The sample holds a few counts of this clonotype. This CDR3 is CASSEESNQPQHF. The CDR3, as DNA: TGTGCCAGCAGTGAGGAGAGCAATCAGCCCCAGCATTTT. This chain joins TRBV6-4 and TRBJ1-5, with no clear D. The CDR3 contains 13 residues. Trimming removed 3 bases from V and 1 base from J, with 4 bases in between. CDR1 and CDR2 (germline): MRHNA, SNTAGT.